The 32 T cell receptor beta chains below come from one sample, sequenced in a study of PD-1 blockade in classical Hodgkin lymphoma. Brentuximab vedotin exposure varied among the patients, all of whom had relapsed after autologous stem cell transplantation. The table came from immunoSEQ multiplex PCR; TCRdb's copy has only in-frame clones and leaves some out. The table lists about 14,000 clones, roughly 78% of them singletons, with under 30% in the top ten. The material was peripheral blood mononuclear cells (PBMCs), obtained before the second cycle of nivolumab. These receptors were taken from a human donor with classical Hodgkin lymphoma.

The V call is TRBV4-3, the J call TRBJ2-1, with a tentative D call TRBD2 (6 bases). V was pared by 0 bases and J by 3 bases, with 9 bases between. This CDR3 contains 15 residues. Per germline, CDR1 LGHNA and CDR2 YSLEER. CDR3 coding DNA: TGCGCCAGCAGCCAAGATGGCGGGGTCTACAATGAGCAGTTCTTC. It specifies CASSQDGGVYNEQFF.

Written as DNA, the CDR3 is TGTGCCAGCAGCTTACAGCCAGCTAGCACAGATACGCAGTATTTT. This sequence encodes CASSLQPASTDTQYF. The chain has TRBV7-3 and TRBJ2-3; D is ambiguous. Germline V gives CDR1 SGHTA, CDR2 FQGTGA. This CDR3 is built from 15 residues. The V gene lost 2 bases and the J gene lost 0 bases, with 9 bases spanning the gap.

This chain's CDR3 is CASSVALPGTTTYNEQFF. The CDR3 bases are TGTGCCAGCAGCGTAGCTCTTCCCGGGACTACAACCTACAATGAGCAGTTCTTC. This chain joins TRBV9 and TRBJ2-1; 7 bases match TRBD2. Looked up from germline, CDR1 is SGDLS and CDR2 is YYNGEE. CDR3 length equals 18 residues. V shed 0 bases, J shed 2 bases, and the junction held 11 bases outside the gene matches.

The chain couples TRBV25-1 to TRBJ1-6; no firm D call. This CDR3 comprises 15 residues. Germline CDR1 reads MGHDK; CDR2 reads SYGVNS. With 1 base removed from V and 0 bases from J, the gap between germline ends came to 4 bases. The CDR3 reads CASSESSSYNSPLHF. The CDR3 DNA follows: TGTGCCAGCAGTGAATCGAGCTCCTATAATTCACCCCTCCACTTT.

The CDR3 region has the DNA TGTGCCAGCACGCCCGGGGGAGATACGCAGTATTTT. Translating it yields CASTPGGDTQYF. The rearrangement uses TRBV2 and TRBJ2-3; maybe TRBD2 (6 bases). The length of the CDR3 is 12 residues. V was trimmed by 7 bases and J by 5 bases, leaving 10 bases between them. The germline V gene encodes CDR1 SNHLY and CDR2 FYNNEI.

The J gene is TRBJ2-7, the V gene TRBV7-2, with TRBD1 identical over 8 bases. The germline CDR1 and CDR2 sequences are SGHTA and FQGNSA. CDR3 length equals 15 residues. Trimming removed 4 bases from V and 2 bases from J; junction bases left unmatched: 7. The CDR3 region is CASSSGTGAPYEQYF. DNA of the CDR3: TGTGCCAGCAGCTCGGGGACAGGCGCTCCCTACGAGCAGTACTTC.

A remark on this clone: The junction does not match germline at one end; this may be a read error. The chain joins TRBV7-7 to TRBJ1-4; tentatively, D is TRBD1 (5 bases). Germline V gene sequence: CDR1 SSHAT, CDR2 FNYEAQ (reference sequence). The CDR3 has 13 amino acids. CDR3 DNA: TGTGCTAGCAGCTTAGGGCAGGGCGAAAAACTGTTTTTT. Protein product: CASSLGQGEKLFF.

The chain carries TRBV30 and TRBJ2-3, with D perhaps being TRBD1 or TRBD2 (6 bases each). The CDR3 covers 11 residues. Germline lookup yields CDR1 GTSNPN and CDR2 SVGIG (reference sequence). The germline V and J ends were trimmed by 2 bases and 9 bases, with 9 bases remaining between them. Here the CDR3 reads CAWSRGATQYF. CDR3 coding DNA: TGTGCCTGGAGTAGGGGGGCAACGCAGTATTTT.

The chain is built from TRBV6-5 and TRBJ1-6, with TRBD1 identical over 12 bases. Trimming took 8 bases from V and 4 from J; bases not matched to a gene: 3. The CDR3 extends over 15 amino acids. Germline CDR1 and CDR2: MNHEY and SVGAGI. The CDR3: CASGTGGSYNSPLHF. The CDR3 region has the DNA TGTGCCAGCGGGACAGGGGGCTCGTATAATTCACCCCTCCACTTT.

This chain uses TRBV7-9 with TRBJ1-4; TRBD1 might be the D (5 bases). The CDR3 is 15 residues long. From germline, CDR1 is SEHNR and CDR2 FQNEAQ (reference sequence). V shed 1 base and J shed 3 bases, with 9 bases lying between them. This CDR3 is CASSLDRSANEKLFF. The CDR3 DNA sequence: TGTGCCAGCAGCTTAGACAGGTCTGCTAATGAAAAACTGTTTTTT.

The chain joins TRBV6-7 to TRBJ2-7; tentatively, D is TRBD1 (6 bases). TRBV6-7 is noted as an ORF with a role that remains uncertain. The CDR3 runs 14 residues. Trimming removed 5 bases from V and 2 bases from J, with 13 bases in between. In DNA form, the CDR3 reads TGTGCCAGCAGTGAGTTTGGACAGCCCTACGAGCAGTACTTC. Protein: CASSEFGQPYEQYF.

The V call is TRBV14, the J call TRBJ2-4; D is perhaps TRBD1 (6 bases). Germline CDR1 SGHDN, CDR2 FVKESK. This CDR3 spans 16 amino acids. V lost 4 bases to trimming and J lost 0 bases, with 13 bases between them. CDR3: CASSRTGPVAKNIQYF. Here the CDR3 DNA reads TGTGCCAGCAGCCGAACAGGGCCGGTAGCCAAAAACATTCAGTACTTC.

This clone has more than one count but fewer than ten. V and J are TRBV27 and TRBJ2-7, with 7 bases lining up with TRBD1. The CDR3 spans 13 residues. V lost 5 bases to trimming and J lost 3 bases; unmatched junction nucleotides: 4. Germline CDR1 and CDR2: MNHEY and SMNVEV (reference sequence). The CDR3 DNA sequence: TGTGCCAGCAGTAACAGGGGTGTCTACGAGCAGTACTTC. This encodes CASSNRGVYEQYF.

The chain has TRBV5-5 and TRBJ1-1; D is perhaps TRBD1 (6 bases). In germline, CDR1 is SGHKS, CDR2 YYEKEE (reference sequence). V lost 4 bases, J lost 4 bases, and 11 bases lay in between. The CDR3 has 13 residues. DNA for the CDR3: TGTGCCAGCAGCGAAGGACAGCCCACTGAAGCTTTCTTT. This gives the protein CASSEGQPTEAFF.

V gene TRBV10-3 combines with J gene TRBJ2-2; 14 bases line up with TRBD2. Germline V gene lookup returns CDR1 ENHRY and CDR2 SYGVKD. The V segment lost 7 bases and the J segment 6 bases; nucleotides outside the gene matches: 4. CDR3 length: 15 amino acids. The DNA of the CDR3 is TGTGCCATCAAGGGACTAGCGGGGGCAGCCGGGGAGCTGTTTTTT. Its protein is CAIKGLAGAAGELFF.

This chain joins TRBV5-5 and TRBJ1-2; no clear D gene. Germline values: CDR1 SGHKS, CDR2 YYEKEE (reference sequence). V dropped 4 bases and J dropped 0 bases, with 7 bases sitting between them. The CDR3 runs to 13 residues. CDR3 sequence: CASSVTANYGYTF. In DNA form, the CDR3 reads TGTGCCAGCAGCGTAACAGCTAACTATGGCTACACCTTC.

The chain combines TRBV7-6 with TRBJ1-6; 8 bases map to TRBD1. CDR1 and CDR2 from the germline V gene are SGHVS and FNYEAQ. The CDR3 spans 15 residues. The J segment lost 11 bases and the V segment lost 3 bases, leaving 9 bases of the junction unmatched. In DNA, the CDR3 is TGTGCCAGCAGCTTTCCCGGGACAGGTGGACCACCCCTCCACTTT. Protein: CASSFPGTGGPPLHF.

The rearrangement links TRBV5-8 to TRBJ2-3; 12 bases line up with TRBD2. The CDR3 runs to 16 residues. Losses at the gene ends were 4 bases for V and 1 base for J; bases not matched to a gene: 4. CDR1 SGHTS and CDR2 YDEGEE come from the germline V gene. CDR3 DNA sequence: TGTGCCAGCAGCCATGCTAGCGGGGGGGGCACAGATACGCAGTATTTT. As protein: CASSHASGGGTDTQYF.

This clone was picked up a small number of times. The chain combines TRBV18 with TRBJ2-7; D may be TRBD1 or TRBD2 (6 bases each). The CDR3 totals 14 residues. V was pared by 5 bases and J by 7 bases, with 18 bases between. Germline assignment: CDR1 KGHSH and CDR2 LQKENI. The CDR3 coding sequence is TGTGCCAGCTCAGTGGACAGTGGAGGGGGAGAGCAGTACTTC. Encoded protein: CASSVDSGGGEQYF.

The CDR3 loop is CASREQGISNYGYTF. CDR3 DNA: TGTGCCAGTAGAGAACAGGGGATATCTAACTATGGCTACACCTTC. This chain connects TRBV19 to TRBJ1-2; 7 nucleotides align to TRBD1. Germline V gene lookup returns CDR1 LNHDA and CDR2 SQIVND (reference sequence). The CDR3 runs to 15 residues. Unmatched junction bases numbered 7, after V lost 6 bases and J lost 0 bases.

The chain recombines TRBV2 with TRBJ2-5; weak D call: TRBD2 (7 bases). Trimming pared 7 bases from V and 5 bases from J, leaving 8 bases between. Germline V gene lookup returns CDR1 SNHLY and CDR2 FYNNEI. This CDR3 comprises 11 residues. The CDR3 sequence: CASKGGETQYF. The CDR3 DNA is TGTGCCAGCAAGGGGGGGGAGACCCAGTACTTC. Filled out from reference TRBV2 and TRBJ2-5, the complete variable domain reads EPEVTQTPSHQVTQMGQEVILRCVPISNHLYFYWYRQILGQKVEFLVSFYNNEISEKSEIFDDQFSVERPDGSNFTLKIRSTKLEDSAMYFCASKGGETQYFGPGTRLLVL.

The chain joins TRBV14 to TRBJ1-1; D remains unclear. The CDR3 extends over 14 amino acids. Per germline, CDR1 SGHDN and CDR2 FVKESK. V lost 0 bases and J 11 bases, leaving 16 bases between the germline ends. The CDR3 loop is CASSQDLSFGVAFF. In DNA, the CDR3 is TGTGCCAGCAGCCAAGATCTAAGTTTCGGAGTGGCTTTCTTT. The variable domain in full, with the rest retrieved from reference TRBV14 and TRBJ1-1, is EAGVTQFPSHSVIEKGQTVTLRCDPISGHDNLYWYRRVMGKEIKFLLHFVKESKQDESGMPNNRFLAERTGGTYSTLKVQPAELEDSGVYFCASSQDLSFGVAFFGQGTRLTVV.

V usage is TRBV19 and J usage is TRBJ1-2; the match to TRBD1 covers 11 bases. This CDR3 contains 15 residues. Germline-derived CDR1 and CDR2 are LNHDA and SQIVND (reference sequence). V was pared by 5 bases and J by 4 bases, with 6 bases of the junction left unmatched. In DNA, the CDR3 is TGTGCCAGTAGTGCGGCCGGGACAGGGGGCTATGGCTACACCTTC. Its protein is CASSAAGTGGYGYTF.

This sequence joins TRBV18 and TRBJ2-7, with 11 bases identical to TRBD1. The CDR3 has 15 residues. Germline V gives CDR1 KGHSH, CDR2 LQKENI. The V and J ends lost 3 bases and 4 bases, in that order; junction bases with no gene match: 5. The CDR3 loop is CASSPPGTGGYEQYF. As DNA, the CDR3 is TGTGCCAGCTCACCCCCCGGGACAGGGGGTTACGAGCAGTACTTC.

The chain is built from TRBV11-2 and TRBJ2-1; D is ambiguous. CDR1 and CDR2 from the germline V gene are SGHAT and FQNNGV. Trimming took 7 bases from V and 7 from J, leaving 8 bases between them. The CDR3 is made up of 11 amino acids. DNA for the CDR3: TGTGCCAGCACACTCTTTAATGAGCAGTTCTTC. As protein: CASTLFNEQFF.

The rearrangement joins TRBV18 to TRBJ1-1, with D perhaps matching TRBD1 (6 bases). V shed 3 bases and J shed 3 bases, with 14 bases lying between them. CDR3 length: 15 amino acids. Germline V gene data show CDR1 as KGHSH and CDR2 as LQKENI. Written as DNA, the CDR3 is TGTGCCAGCTCACCGTGGGGGGCAATCGACACTGAAGCTTTCTTT. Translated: CASSPWGAIDTEAFF.

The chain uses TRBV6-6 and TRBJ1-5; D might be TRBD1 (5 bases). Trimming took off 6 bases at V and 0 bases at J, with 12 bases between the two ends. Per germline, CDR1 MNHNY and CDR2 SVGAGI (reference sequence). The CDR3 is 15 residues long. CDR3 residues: CASSPATVSNQPQHF. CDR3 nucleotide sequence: TGTGCCAGCAGCCCTGCGACAGTTAGCAATCAGCCCCAGCATTTT.

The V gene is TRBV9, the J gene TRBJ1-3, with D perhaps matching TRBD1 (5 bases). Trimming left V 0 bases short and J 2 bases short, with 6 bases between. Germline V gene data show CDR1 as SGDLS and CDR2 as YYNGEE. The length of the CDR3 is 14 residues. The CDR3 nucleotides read TGTGCCAGCAGCGTAGGGGGGACTGGAAACACCATATATTTT. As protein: CASSVGGTGNTIYF.

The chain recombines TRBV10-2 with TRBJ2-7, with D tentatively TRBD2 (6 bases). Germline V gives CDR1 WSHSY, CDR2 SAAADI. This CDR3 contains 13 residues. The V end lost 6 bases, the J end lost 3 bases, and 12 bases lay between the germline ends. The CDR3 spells CASRYRGNYEQYF. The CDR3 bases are TGCGCCAGCAGGTATCGGGGGAACTACGAGCAGTACTTC.

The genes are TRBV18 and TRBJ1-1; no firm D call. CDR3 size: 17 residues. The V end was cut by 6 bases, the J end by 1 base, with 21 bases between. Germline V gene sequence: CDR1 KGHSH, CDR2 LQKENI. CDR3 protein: CASSPRQLPPGNTEAFF. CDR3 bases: TGTGCCAGCTCCCCTCGGCAGCTTCCACCAGGGAACACTGAAGCTTTCTTT.

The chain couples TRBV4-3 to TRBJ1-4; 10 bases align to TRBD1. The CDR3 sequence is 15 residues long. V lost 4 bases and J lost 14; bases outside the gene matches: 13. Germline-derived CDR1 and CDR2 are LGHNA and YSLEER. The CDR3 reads CASSPTGTGAYGLFF. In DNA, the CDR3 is TGCGCCAGCAGCCCTACCGGGACAGGGGCGTACGGGCTGTTTTTT.

CDR3 DNA sequence: TGTGCCAGCAGCTTGAGTGGCGGGGGGGCCTACAATGAGCAGTTCTTC. Protein product: CASSLSGGGAYNEQFF. This sequence joins TRBV5-6 and TRBJ2-1; TRBD2 agrees at 9 bases. With V trimmed by 1 base and J by 2 bases, 4 bases remained unmatched. This CDR3 is built from 16 residues. The germline V gene has CDR1 SGHDT and CDR2 YYEEEE. Supplemented by reference TRBV5-6 and TRBJ2-1, the full variable domain reads DAGVTQSPTHLIKTRGQQVTLRCSPKSGHDTVSWYQQALGQGPQFIFQYYEEEERQRGNFPDRFSGHQFPNYSSELNVNALLLGDSALYLCASSLSGGGAYNEQFFGPGTRLTVL.